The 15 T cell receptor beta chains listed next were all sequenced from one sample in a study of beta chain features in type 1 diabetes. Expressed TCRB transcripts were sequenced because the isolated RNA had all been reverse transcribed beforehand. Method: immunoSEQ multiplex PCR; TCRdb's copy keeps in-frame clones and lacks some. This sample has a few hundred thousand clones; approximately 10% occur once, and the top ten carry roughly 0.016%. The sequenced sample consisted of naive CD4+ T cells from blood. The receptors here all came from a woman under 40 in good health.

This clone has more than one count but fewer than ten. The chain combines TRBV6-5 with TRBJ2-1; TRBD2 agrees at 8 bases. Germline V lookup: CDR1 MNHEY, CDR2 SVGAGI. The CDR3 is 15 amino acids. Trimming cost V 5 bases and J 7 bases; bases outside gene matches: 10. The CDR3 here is CASSKSGTRLNEQFF. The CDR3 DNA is TGTGCCAGCAGTAAATCCGGGACTAGGCTTAATGAGCAGTTCTTC.

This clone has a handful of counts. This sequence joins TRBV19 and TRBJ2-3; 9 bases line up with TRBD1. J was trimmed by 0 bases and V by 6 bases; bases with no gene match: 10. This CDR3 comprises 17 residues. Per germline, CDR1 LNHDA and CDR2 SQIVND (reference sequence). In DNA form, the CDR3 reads TGTGCCAGTAGAGGGACAGGGAGGCAGCGGAGCACAGATACGCAGTATTTT. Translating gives CASRGTGRQRSTDTQYF.

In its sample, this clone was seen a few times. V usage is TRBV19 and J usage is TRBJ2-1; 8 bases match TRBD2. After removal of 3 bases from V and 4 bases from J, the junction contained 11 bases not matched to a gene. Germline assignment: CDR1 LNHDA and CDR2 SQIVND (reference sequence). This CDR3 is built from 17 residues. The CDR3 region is CASSIPFGRGGYNEQFF. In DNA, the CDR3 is TGTGCCAGTAGTATCCCTTTCGGGAGGGGGGGATACAATGAGCAGTTCTTC.

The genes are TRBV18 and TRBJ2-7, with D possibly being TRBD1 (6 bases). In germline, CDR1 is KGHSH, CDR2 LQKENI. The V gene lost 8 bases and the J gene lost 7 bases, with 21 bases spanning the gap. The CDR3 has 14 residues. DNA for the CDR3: TGTGCCAGCCGCCCTCCGCGCAGGGGTAGTGAGCAGTACTTC. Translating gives CASRPPRRGSEQYF.

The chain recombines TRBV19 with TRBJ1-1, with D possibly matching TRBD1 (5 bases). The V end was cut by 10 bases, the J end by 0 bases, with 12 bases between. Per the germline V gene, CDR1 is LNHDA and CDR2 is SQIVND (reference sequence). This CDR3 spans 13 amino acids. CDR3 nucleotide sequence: TGTGCCACCGAGACAGAGATGAACACTGAAGCTTTCTTT. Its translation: CATETEMNTEAFF.

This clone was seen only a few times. The CDR3 DNA is TGTGCCAGCAGTTTTCGACAGGGGGAGACCCAGTACTTC. Translated: CASSFRQGETQYF. V and J are TRBV28 and TRBJ2-5; 8 nucleotides line up with TRBD1. The V segment lost 3 bases and the J segment 5 bases; nucleotides outside the gene matches: 2. The CDR3 has 13 amino acids. Germline V gene lookup returns CDR1 MDHEN and CDR2 SYDVKM.

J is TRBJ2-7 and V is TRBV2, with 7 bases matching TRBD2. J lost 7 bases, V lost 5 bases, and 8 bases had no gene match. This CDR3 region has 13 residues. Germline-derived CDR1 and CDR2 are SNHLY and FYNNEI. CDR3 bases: TGTGCCAGCAGTTTACTAGCGACGGGGGAGCAGTACTTC. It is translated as CASSLLATGEQYF.

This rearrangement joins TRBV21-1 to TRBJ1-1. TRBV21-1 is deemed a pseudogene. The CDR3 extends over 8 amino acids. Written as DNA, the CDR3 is TGTGCCAGCACCCTGGCTTTCTTT. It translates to CASTLAFF.

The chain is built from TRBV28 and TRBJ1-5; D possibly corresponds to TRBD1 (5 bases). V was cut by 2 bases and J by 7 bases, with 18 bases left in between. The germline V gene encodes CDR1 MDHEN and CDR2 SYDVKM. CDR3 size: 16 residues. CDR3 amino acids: CASSLQPGLISQPQHF. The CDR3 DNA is TGTGCCAGCAGTTTACAGCCGGGACTTATCTCCCAGCCCCAGCATTTT.

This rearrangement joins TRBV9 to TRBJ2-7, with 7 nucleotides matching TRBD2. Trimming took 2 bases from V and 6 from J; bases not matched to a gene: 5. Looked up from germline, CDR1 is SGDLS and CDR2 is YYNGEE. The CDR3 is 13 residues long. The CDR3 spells CASSVGGEGEQYF. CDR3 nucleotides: TGTGCCAGCAGCGTGGGCGGGGAGGGCGAGCAGTACTTC.

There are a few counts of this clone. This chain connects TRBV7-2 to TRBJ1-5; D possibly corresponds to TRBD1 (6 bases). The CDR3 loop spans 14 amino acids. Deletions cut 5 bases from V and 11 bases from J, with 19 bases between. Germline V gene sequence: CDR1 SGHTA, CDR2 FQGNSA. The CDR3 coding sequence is TGTGCCAGCAGCACCCGGACAGCGAACGAGACCCAGCATTTT. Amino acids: CASSTRTANETQHF.

CDR3 residues: CASSLWASGSTGELFF. The CDR3 DNA follows: TGTGCCAGCAGCTTATGGGCCAGCGGGAGCACCGGGGAGCTGTTTTTT. The chain links TRBV11-1 to TRBJ2-2; TRBD2 agrees at 8 bases. Trimming at V came to 2 bases and at J to 4 bases, leaving 6 bases not matched to a gene. From germline, CDR1 is SGHAT and CDR2 FQDESV (reference sequence). The CDR3 covers 16 residues.

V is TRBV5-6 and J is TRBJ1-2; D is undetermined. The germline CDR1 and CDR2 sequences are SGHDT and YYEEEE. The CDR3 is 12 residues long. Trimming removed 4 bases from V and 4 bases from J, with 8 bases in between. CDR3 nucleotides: TGTGCCAGCAGCCGAGCTGTCTATGGCTACACCTTC. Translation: CASSRAVYGYTF.

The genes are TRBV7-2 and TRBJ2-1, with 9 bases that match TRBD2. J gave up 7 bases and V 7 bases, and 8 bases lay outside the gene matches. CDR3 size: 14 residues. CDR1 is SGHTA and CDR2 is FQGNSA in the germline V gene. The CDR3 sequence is CASTPAGGVNEQFF. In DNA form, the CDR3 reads TGTGCCAGCACCCCGGCGGGAGGGGTAAATGAGCAGTTCTTC.

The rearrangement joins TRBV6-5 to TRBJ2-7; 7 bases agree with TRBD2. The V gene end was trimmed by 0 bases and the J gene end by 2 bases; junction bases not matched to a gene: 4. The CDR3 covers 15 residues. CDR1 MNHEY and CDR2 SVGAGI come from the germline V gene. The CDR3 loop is CASSYSGLAAYEQYF. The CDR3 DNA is TGTGCCAGCAGTTACTCGGGCCTAGCGGCCTACGAGCAGTACTTC.